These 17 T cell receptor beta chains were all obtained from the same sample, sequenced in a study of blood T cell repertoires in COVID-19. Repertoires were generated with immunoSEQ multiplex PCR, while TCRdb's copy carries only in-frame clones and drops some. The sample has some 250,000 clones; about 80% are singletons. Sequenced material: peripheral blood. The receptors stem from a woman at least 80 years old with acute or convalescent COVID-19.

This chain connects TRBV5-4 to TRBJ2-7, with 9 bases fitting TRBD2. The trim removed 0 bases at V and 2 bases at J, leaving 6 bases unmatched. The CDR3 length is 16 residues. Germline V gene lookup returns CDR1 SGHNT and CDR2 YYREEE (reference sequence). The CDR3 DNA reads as TGTGCCAGCAGCTTGGACGTTGCGGGGGGGACCTACGAGCAGTACTTC. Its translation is CASSLDVAGGTYEQYF. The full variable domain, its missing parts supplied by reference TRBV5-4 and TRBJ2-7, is ETGVTQSPTHLIKTRGQQVTLRCSSQSGHNTVSWYQQALGQGPQFIFQYYREEENGRGNFPPRFSGLQFPNYSSELNVNALELDDSALYLCASSLDVAGGTYEQYFGPGTRLTVT.

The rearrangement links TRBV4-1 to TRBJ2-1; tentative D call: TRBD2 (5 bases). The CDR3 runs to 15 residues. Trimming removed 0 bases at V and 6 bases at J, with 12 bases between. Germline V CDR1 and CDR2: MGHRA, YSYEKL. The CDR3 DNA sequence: TGCGCCAGCAGCCAAGATTGGGCAGGACTCAATGAGCAGTTCTTC. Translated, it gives CASSQDWAGLNEQFF.

The CDR3 region has the DNA TGTGCCAGCGAGGGAACCCTGAACACTGAAGCTTTCTTT. Translating it yields CASEGTLNTEAFF. The chain recombines TRBV6-5 with TRBJ1-1, with D unclear. The CDR3 is 13 amino acids. Trimming removed 8 bases at V and 0 bases at J, with 10 bases between. Germline V gene data show CDR1 as MNHEY and CDR2 as SVGAGI.

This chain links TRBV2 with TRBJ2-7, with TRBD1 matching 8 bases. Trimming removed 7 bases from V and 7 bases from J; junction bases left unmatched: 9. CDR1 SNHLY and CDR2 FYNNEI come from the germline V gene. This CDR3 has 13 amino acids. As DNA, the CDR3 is TGTGCCAGCAATGGCCAGGGGGCAGGGGAGCAGTACTTC. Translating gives CASNGQGAGEQYF.

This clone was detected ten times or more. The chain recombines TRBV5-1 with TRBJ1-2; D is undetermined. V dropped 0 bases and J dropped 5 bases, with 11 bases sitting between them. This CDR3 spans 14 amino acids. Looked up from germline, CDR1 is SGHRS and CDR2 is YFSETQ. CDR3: CASSLEQSGYGYTF. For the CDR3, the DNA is TGCGCCAGCAGCTTGGAACAGTCCGGATATGGCTACACCTTC.

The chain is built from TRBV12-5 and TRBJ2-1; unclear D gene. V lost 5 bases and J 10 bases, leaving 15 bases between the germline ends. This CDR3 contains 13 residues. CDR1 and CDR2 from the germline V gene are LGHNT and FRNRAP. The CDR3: CASGLTLAEEQFF. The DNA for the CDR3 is TGTGCTAGTGGTCTCACTCTGGCGGAGGAGCAGTTCTTC.

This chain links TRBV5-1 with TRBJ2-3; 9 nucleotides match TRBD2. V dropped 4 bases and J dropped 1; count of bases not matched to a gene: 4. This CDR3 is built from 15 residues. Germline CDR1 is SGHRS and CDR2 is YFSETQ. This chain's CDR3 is CASSRSGRGTDTQYF. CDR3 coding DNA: TGCGCCAGCAGCCGTAGCGGGAGAGGCACAGATACGCAGTATTTT.

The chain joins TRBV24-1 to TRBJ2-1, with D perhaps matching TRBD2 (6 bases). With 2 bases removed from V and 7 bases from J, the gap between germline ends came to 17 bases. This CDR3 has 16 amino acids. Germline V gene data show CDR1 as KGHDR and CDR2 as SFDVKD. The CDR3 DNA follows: TGTGCCACCAGTGATTCGGGGGTAGGGAAAGGGAATGAGCAGTTCTTC. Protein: CATSDSGVGKGNEQFF.

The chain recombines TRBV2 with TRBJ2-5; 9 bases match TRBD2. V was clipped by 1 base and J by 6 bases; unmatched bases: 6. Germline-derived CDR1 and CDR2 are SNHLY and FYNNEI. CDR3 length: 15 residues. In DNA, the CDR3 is TGTGCCAGCAGTGAAGTCGGGACTAGCAGGAAGACCCAGTACTTC. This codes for CASSEVGTSRKTQYF.

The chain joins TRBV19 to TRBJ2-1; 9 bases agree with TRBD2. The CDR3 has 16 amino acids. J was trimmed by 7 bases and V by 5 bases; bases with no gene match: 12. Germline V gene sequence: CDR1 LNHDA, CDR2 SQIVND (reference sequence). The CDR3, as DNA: TGTGCCAGTAGTTTCGAGGGTAGCGGGAGAACGAATGAGCAGTTCTTC. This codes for CASSFEGSGRTNEQFF. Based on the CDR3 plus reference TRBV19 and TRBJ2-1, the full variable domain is DGGITQSPKYLFRKEGQNVTLSCEQNLNHDAMYWYRQDPGQGLRLIYYSQIVNDFQKGDIAEGYSVSREKKESFPLTVTSAQKNPTAFYLCASSFEGSGRTNEQFFGPGTRLTVL.

CDR3 DNA: TGTGCCAGCAGCTCCGGCGGCCAGAATGGGTACGAGCAGTACTTC. Translation gives CASSSGGQNGYEQYF. The chain carries TRBV11-3 and TRBJ2-7; unclear D gene. The germline V gene has CDR1 SGHNT and CDR2 YENEEA. This CDR3 comprises 15 residues. V was clipped by 4 bases and J by 4 bases, with 17 bases between them.

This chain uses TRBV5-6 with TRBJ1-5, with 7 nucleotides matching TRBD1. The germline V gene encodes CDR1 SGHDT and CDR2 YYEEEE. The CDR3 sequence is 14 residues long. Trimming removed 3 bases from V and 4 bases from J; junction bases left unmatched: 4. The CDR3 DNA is TGTGCCAGCAGCTCACGCAGGGGGAATCAGCCCCAGCATTTT. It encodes CASSSRRGNQPQHF.

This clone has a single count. The CDR3 nucleotides read TGTGCCAGCAGGCCGGGACAGAACACCGGGGAGCTGTTTTTT. It translates to CASRPGQNTGELFF. The J gene is TRBJ2-2, the V gene TRBV6-6; D is perhaps TRBD1 (6 bases). The ends were cut back, 6 bases at V and 1 base at J, with 9 bases in the middle. CDR3 length equals 14 residues. Per the germline V gene, CDR1 is MNHNY and CDR2 is SVGAGI (reference sequence).

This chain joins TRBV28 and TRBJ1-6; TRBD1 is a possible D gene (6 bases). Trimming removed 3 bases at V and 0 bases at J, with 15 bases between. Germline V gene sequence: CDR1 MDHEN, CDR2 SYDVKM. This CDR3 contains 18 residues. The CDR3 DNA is TGTGCCAGCAGTTTTAGGCAGGGGATTTTCTCCTATAATTCACCCCTCCACTTT. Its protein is CASSFRQGIFSYNSPLHF.

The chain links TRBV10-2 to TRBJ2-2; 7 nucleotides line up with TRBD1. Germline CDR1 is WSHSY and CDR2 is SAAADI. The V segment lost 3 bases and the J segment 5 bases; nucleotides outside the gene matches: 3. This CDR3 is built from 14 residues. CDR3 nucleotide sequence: TGCGCCAGCAGTGAATACAGGGGAACCGGGGAGCTGTTTTTT. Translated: CASSEYRGTGELFF.

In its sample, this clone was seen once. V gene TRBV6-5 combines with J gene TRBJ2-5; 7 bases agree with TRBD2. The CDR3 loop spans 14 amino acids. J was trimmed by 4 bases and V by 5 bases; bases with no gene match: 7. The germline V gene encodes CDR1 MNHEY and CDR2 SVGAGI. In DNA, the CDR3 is TGTGCCAGCAGTCCCGGACCGGGGGGAGAGACCCAGTACTTC. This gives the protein CASSPGPGGETQYF.

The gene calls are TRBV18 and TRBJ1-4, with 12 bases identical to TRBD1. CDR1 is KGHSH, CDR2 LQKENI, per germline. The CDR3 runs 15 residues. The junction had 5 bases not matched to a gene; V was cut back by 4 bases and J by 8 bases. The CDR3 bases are TGTGCCAGCTCACGGGACAGGGGGCTTCGGGAAAAACTGTTTTTT. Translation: CASSRDRGLREKLFF.